This passage covers 22 T cell receptor beta chains from one sample sequenced in a study of cytomegalovirus exposure and HLA in healthy donors. The PCR made use of 60 Vbeta and 13 Jbeta primers. Libraries were prepared by immunoSEQ multiplex PCR; TCRdb keeps only in-frame clonotypes and omits some of them. The sample carries about 190,000 clones, around 79% recorded once. Sequenced: PBMCs. These receptor sequences come from a woman aged 18-29 years in good health and CMV-seronegative.

The chain employs TRBV10-1 and TRBJ2-3; 8 nucleotides agree with TRBD1. This CDR3 region has 15 residues. The junction had 7 bases not matched to a gene; V was cut back by 5 bases and J by 3 bases. Germline values: CDR1 WNHNN, CDR2 SYGVQD (reference sequence). CDR3 region: CASSPGQGITDTQYF. As DNA, the CDR3 is TGCGCCAGCAGTCCTGGACAGGGTATAACAGATACGCAGTATTTT.

The chain joins TRBV5-1 to TRBJ2-3, with 9 bases fitting TRBD2. The germline CDR1 and CDR2 sequences are SGHRS and YFSETQ. The V gene end was trimmed by 3 bases and the J gene end by 1 base; junction bases not matched to a gene: 15. The CDR3 is 19 residues long. CDR3 coding DNA: TGCGCCAGCAGCTCCCCCTGGGGCGGGAGGGCCTCGGGCACAGATACGCAGTATTTT. Translating it yields CASSSPWGGRASGTDTQYF.

The J gene is TRBJ2-3, the V gene TRBV5-1, with D possibly being TRBD1 (6 bases). Trimming stripped 4 bases from V and 2 bases from J, with 14 bases between. This CDR3 comprises 15 residues. Germline V gene sequence: CDR1 SGHRS, CDR2 YFSETQ. CDR3 in DNA: TGCGCCAGCAGCATCGGGACACCATACACAGATACGCAGTATTTT. Residues: CASSIGTPYTDTQYF.

This chain connects TRBV28 to TRBJ2-6; D may be TRBD2 (5 bases). Germline lookup yields CDR1 MDHEN and CDR2 SYDVKM. The germline V and J ends were trimmed by 2 bases and 0 bases, with 5 bases remaining between them. CDR3 length: 15 amino acids. The CDR3 DNA reads as TGTGCCAGCAGTTTAGGACTCTCTGGGGCCAACGTCCTGACTTTC. Translation gives CASSLGLSGANVLTF.

The chain joins TRBV9 to TRBJ1-3; D remains unclear. The CDR3 extends over 17 amino acids. Per germline, CDR1 SGDLS and CDR2 YYNGEE. V shed 0 bases and J shed 0 bases, with 13 bases lying between them. The CDR3: CASSVAALGSSGNTIYF. CDR3 nucleotides: TGTGCCAGCAGCGTAGCCGCTTTGGGCAGCTCTGGAAACACCATATATTTT.

V and J are TRBV11-1 and TRBJ2-7, with 7 bases aligning to TRBD1. CDR3 size: 13 residues. The V and J ends lost 9 bases and 3 bases, in that order; junction bases with no gene match: 8. Germline CDR1 reads SGHAT; CDR2 reads FQDESV (reference sequence). The chain's CDR3 is CARRQGECYEQYF. CDR3 nucleotide sequence: TGTGCCAGGAGACAGGGAGAATGCTACGAGCAGTACTTC. Supplemented by reference TRBV11-1 and TRBJ2-7, the full variable domain reads EAEVAQSPRYKITEKSQAVAFWCDPISGHATLYWYRQILGQGPELLVQFQDESVVDDSQLPKDRFSAERLKGVDSTLKIQPAELGDSAMYLCARRQGECYEQYFGPGTRLTVT.

V is TRBV6-1 and J is TRBJ2-7, with 8 bases identical to TRBD2. Germline CDR1 reads MNHNS; CDR2 reads SASEGT. V trimming: 7 bases; J trimming: 2 bases; junction bases outside the gene matches: 7. This CDR3 is built from 14 residues. The CDR3 reads CASTLSGTPYEQYF. For the CDR3, the DNA is TGTGCCAGCACCCTTAGCGGGACCCCCTACGAGCAGTACTTC.

About this clone itself: The same CDR3 can be traced to other DNA sequences in this sample. This rearrangement joins TRBV27 to TRBJ1-5; D unresolved. The V end was cut by 0 bases, the J end by 4 bases, with 4 bases between. This CDR3 region has 13 residues. CDR1 and CDR2 (germline): MNHEY, SMNVEV (reference sequence). The chain's CDR3 is CASSLSGNQPQHF. The CDR3, as DNA: TGTGCCAGCAGTTTATCCGGGAATCAGCCCCAGCATTTT.

The V gene is TRBV11-2, the J gene TRBJ1-6; D is ambiguous. Germline V lookup: CDR1 SGHAT, CDR2 FQNNGV. The V gene lost 2 bases and the J gene lost 7 bases, with 12 bases spanning the gap. This CDR3 region has 15 residues. CDR3 protein: CASSLSRPENSPLHF. In nucleotides, the CDR3 is TGTGCCAGCAGCTTATCGAGGCCAGAAAATTCACCCCTCCACTTT.

The chain joins TRBV4-2 to TRBJ1-2; D is possibly TRBD1 (6 bases). The V gene's germline CDR1 is LGHNA and CDR2 YNFKEQ. The CDR3 length is 17 residues. V lost 2 bases to trimming and J lost 1 base, with 17 bases between them. The CDR3 DNA reads as TGTGCCAGCAGCCAAACACCGACAGGCGCGATTAACTATGGCTACACCTTC. Translating gives CASSQTPTGAINYGYTF.

This clone was counted only a few times. The J gene is TRBJ2-3, the V gene TRBV6-5; D might be TRBD2 (5 bases). The germline CDR1 and CDR2 sequences are MNHEY and SVGAGI. This CDR3 region has 14 residues. The V and J ends lost 5 bases and 2 bases respectively, with 11 bases between them. The CDR3 loop reads CASSPPGITDTQYF. The CDR3 bases are TGTGCCAGCAGTCCGCCGGGAATCACAGATACGCAGTATTTT.

The genes are TRBV5-6 and TRBJ1-5; weak D call: TRBD1 (5 bases). The V end was cut by 1 base, the J end by 7 bases, with 12 bases between. The CDR3 has 14 amino acids. Germline lookup yields CDR1 SGHDT and CDR2 YYEEEE. In DNA form, the CDR3 reads TGTGCCAGCAGCTTGTATAGGGGCGGACAGCCCCAGCATTTT. Its protein is CASSLYRGGQPQHF.

V gene TRBV28 combines with J gene TRBJ2-3; no definite D call. The CDR3 is 10 residues long. Germline V CDR1 and CDR2: MDHEN, SYDVKM. Trimming stripped 10 bases from V and 2 bases from J, with 4 bases between. The CDR3 protein is CATFTDTQYF. CDR3 DNA sequence: TGTGCCACCTTCACAGATACGCAGTATTTT.

This chain joins TRBV18 and TRBJ2-6; TRBD2 matches 14 bases. The CDR3 runs 19 residues. Germline V gives CDR1 KGHSH, CDR2 LQKENI. J gave up 0 bases and V 5 bases, and 6 bases lay outside the gene matches. The CDR3 bases are TGTGCCAGCTCATATATGGGACTAGCGGGAGTCTCTGGGGCCAACGTCCTGACTTTC. This sequence encodes CASSYMGLAGVSGANVLTF.

This clone was detected once. This chain connects TRBV7-2 to TRBJ1-2, with D maybe TRBD1 (6 bases). CDR3 size: 16 residues. The germline gives CDR1 SGHTA, CDR2 FQGNSA. The germline V and J ends were trimmed by 5 bases and 0 bases, with 16 bases remaining between them. Written as DNA, the CDR3 is TGTGCCAGCAGCACTCGACAGGTCCAAGCTAACTATGGCTACACCTTC. It encodes CASSTRQVQANYGYTF.

The chain couples TRBV11-3 to TRBJ2-3; D is unresolved. V gave up 3 bases and J gave up 2 bases, with 3 bases separating them. The CDR3 covers 12 residues. Germline values: CDR1 SGHNT, CDR2 YENEEA. DNA of the CDR3: TGTGCCAGCAGCTTCAACACAGATACGCAGTATTTT. It encodes CASSFNTDTQYF.

V gene TRBV18 combines with J gene TRBJ2-7; D is uncertain. CDR3 length equals 12 residues. Germline V gives CDR1 KGHSH, CDR2 LQKENI. V shed 1 base and J shed 4 bases, with 5 bases lying between them. This CDR3 is CASSPQQYEQYF. For the CDR3, the DNA is TGTGCCAGCTCACCACAGCAATACGAGCAGTACTTC.

In DNA, the CDR3 is TGTGCCAGCAGCTTGGACTCCTTCGGGGAGCTGTTTTTT. This gives the protein CASSLDSFGELFF. The chain joins TRBV7-7 to TRBJ2-2; a possible D gene is TRBD2 (5 bases). This CDR3 spans 13 amino acids. Trimming removed 3 bases from V and 7 bases from J, with 9 bases in between. CDR1 SSHAT and CDR2 FNYEAQ come from the germline V gene (reference sequence).

The chain links TRBV19 to TRBJ2-7, with a possible D match to TRBD2 (6 bases). This CDR3 spans 14 amino acids. V lost 5 bases, J lost 7 bases, and 18 bases lay in between. The V gene's germline CDR1 is LNHDA and CDR2 SQIVND (reference sequence). DNA for the CDR3: TGTGCCAGTAGTCCCGAACGTGGGGGAGGAGAGCAGTACTTC. This gives the protein CASSPERGGGEQYF.

This clone appeared once. The V gene is TRBV9, the J gene TRBJ1-6; no reliable D call. V was trimmed by 4 bases and J by 6 bases, leaving 11 bases between them. There are 14 residues in the CDR3. Germline CDR1 SGDLS, CDR2 YYNGEE. The CDR3 sequence: CASSPNSGNSPLHF. Here the CDR3 DNA reads TGTGCCAGCAGCCCCAATTCGGGTAATTCACCCCTCCACTTT.

The gene calls are TRBV6-6 and TRBJ2-5; weak D call: TRBD2 (5 bases). CDR3 length equals 13 residues. V was clipped by 10 bases and J by 2 bases, with 14 bases between them. Germline-derived CDR1 and CDR2 are MNHNY and SVGAGI (reference sequence). Written as DNA, the CDR3 is TGTGCCACCGGGGTGGGCACACAAGAGACCCAGTACTTC. The encoded protein is CATGVGTQETQYF.

This clone appeared a single time. This sequence joins TRBV29-1 and TRBJ2-1; TRBD1 matches at 9 bases. Germline V gene lookup returns CDR1 SQVTM and CDR2 ANQGSEA. V lost 1 base, J lost 5 bases, and 6 bases stayed unmatched. The CDR3 is made up of 15 amino acids. The CDR3 region is CSVEVRQGGNNEQFF. The CDR3 region has the DNA TGCAGCGTTGAAGTGCGACAGGGGGGCAACAATGAGCAGTTCTTC.